The clone carrying this T cell receptor beta chain has more than one count but fewer than ten. Its antigen is currently unknown. V dropped 2 bases and J dropped 8 bases, with 8 bases sitting between them. The germline gives CDR1 SGHNT, CDR2 YYREEE (reference sequence). The CDR3 contains 13 residues. This sample's treatment: oral pan-JAK inhibitor, 5-10 mg twice daily. Extracted RNA was reverse transcribed into cDNA, the sequencing template. Profiled with immunoSEQ multiplex PCR; TCRdb holds only in-frame clones, not every one. The sample shows approximately 210,000 clones, approximately 67% of them seen only once. These data originate in a study of CD8+ T cells in alopecia areata. Study-wide results and limits: The study found tofacitinib significantly decreased scalp clonality and expanded CD8+ clones among the top 100.

This TCR was recovered from a human donor with alopecia areata. This chain joins TRBV5-4 and TRBJ1-6; D is undetermined. Sequences were derived from CD4+ T cells sorted from blood, sampled at approximately week 49, from a patient treated with tofacitinib. In DNA, the CDR3 is TGTGCCAGCAGCTTCGGCAGAGATTCACCCCTCCACTTT. Its protein product is CASSFGRDSPLHF.